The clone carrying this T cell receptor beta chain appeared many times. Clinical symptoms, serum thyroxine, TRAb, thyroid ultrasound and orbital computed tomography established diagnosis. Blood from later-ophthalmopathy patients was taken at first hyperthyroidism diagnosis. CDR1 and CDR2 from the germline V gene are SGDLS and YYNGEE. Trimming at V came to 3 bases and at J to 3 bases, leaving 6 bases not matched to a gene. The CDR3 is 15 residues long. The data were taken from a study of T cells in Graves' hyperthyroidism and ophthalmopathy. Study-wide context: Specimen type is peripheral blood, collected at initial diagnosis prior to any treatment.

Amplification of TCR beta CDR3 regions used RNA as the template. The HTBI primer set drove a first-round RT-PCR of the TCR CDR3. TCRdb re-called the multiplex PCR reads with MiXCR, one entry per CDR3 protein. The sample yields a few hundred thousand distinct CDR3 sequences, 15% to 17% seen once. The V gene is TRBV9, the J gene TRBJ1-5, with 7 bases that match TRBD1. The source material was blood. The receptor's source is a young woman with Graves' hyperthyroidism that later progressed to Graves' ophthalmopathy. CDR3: CASSASGTDNQPQHF. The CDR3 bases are TGTGCCAGCAGCGCCTCCGGGACAGACAATCAGCCCCAGCATTTT. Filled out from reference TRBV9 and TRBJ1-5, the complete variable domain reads DSGVTQTPKHLITATGQRVTLRCSPRSGDLSVYWYQQSLDQGLQFLIQYYNGEERAKGNILERFSAQQFPDLHSELNLSSLELGDSALYFCASSASGTDNQPQHFGDGTRLSIL.